One sample yielded the 17 T cell receptor beta chains listed below, sequenced in a study of blood T cells in healthy people across ages. Next came a second PCR, run for roughly 6 to 11 cycles, which used a sample-barcoded 5' primer along with a J-beta primer mix. TCRdb recomputed calls from the 5' RACE reads with MiXCR, one row per CDR3 protein. The sample has hundreds of thousands of distinct CDR3 sequences, 25% to 30% seen once. Source material: blood. The receptors stem from a woman of 80 years or more in good health.

This clonotype was observed many times. J is TRBJ1-2 and V is TRBV27; D gene unclear. V shed 5 bases and J shed 2 bases, with 15 bases lying between them. The CDR3 consists of 15 residues. The germline V gene has CDR1 MNHEY and CDR2 SMNVEV (reference sequence). CDR3 nucleotides: TGTGCCAGCAGTGAAATCGGCCCGACAAACTATGGCTACACCTTC. Translated, it gives CASSEIGPTNYGYTF.

This clonotype was found a few times. The CDR3 is CASSPTRGSSYEQYF. The CDR3 nucleotides read TGTGCCAGCTCACCCACTCGAGGAAGCTCCTACGAGCAGTACTTC. The genes are TRBV18 and TRBJ2-7; D unclear. V was trimmed by 3 bases and J by 0 bases, leaving 12 bases between them. CDR1 KGHSH and CDR2 LQKENI come from the germline V gene. The length of the CDR3 is 15 residues.

In this sample, this clonotype turned up many times. This chain connects TRBV5-4 to TRBJ2-4, with a tentative D call TRBD2 (6 bases). Germline CDR1 reads SGHNT; CDR2 reads YYREEE (reference sequence). V dropped 1 base and J dropped 8 bases, with 13 bases sitting between them. The CDR3 has 14 amino acids. The CDR3 DNA reads as TGTGCCAGCAGCTTGAGGGAGGCGCAGGACATTCAGTACTTC. Translating it yields CASSLREAQDIQYF. Full variable domain (rest looked up from reference TRBV5-4 and TRBJ2-4): ETGVTQSPTHLIKTRGQQVTLRCSSQSGHNTVSWYQQALGQGPQFIFQYYREEENGRGNFPPRFSGLQFPNYSSELNVNALELDDSALYLCASSLREAQDIQYFGAGTRLSVL.

In the case of this clonotype: The junction departs from the called germline gene at one end, perhaps through a read error. The gene calls are TRBV25-1 and TRBJ1-4, with 7 bases that match TRBD1. The CDR3 is 13 amino acids. Germline CDR1 and CDR2: MGHDK and SYGVNS. The CDR3 DNA reads as TGTGCCAGCAGTAGAGGGGGCGGTGAAAAACGGTTTTTT. This gives the protein CASSRGGGEKRFF.

This clonotype occurred a few times. The chain combines TRBV29-1 with TRBJ1-1; no clear D gene. Trimming pared 6 bases from V and 2 bases from J, leaving 13 bases between. CDR1 SQVTM and CDR2 ANQGSEA come from the germline V gene. The CDR3 runs to 13 residues. CDR3: CSVYPGSNTEAFF. In DNA, the CDR3 is TGCAGCGTCTACCCGGGCTCTAACACTGAAGCTTTCTTT.

Many counts were recorded for this clonotype. This chain connects TRBV6-1 to TRBJ2-3; maybe TRBD1 (7 bases). V was trimmed by 5 bases and J by 0 bases, leaving 21 bases between them. CDR3 length: 18 residues. From germline, CDR1 is MNHNS and CDR2 SASEGT. The CDR3 bases are TGTGCCAGCAGTACATTCACACGGACAGGAGGGAGCACAGATACGCAGTATTTT. This encodes CASSTFTRTGGSTDTQYF.

In its sample, this clonotype was seen many times. The chain has TRBV4-2 and TRBJ2-5; no reliable D call. This CDR3 region has 14 residues. V was shortened by 0 bases and J by 5 bases, with 10 bases between the two germline ends. Germline-derived CDR1 and CDR2 are LGHNA and YNFKEQ. CDR3 sequence reads: CASSQDQGSETQYF. CDR3 in DNA: TGTGCCAGCAGCCAAGATCAAGGTTCGGAGACCCAGTACTTC.

This clonotype has at least ten counts. V gene TRBV6-4 combines with J gene TRBJ2-1; the D is unclear. Germline values: CDR1 MRHNA, CDR2 SNTAGT. V was clipped by 5 bases and J by 0 bases, with 11 bases between them. The CDR3 has 15 residues. CDR3 bases: TGTGCCAGCAGTCTTGATCAAAGCTCCTACAATGAGCAGTTCTTC. It translates to CASSLDQSSYNEQFF.

The table lists this clonotype with many counts. The rearrangement joins TRBV4-1 to TRBJ2-1; no reliable D call. The CDR3 covers 14 residues. Germline assignment: CDR1 MGHRA and CDR2 YSYEKL. Between the trimmed V and J ends, which lost 4 bases and 0 bases, there was a span of 7 bases. The CDR3 DNA reads TGCGCCAGCAGCCTGGACGTCTCCTACAATGAGCAGTTCTTC. Translation gives CASSLDVSYNEQFF.

The table lists this clonotype with many counts. J is TRBJ2-1 and V is TRBV6-5, with 9 bases aligning to TRBD1. The V and J ends lost 6 bases and 7 bases, in that order; junction bases with no gene match: 10. CDR3 length: 15 residues. From germline, CDR1 is MNHEY and CDR2 SVGAGI. The CDR3 sequence is CASRITGGAWNEQFF. As DNA, the CDR3 is TGTGCCAGCAGAATCACAGGGGGCGCGTGGAATGAGCAGTTCTTC.

This sequence joins TRBV7-2 and TRBJ1-5; maybe TRBD1 (5 bases). This CDR3 has 17 residues. Germline assignment: CDR1 SGHTA and CDR2 FQGNSA. Trimming pared 1 base from V and 4 bases from J, leaving 17 bases between. The CDR3 is CASSLGQAWGLNQPQHF. The CDR3 bases are TGTGCCAGCAGCTTAGGGCAGGCCTGGGGACTTAATCAGCCCCAGCATTTT. Variable domain in full (rest from reference TRBV7-2 and TRBJ1-5): GAGVSQSPSNKVTEKGKDVELRCDPISGHTALYWYRQSLGQGLEFLIYFQGNSAPDKSGLPSDRFSAERTGGSVSTLTIQRTQQEDSAVYLCASSLGQAWGLNQPQHFGDGTRLSIL.

CDR3 region: CASTPDGNYGYEQYF. For the CDR3, the DNA is TGTGCCAGCACCCCGGACGGAAACTATGGCTACGAGCAGTACTTC. The chain uses TRBV7-9 and TRBJ2-7, with D uncertain. V gave up 7 bases and J gave up 3 bases, with 19 bases separating them. CDR1 and CDR2 (germline): SEHNR, FQNEAQ (reference sequence). The CDR3 is 15 amino acids.

Details on this clonotype: One end of the junction does not line up with germline, which may come from a read error. The chain combines TRBV29-1 with TRBJ1-2, with TRBD1 matching 8 bases. CDR1 is SQVTM, CDR2 ANQGSEA, per germline. The CDR3 extends over 15 amino acids. CDR3 sequence: CSVDFRGRIRGGCTF. The CDR3 DNA reads TGCAGCGTCGACTTCAGGGGGCGCATTAGGGGGGGCTGCACCTTC.

This clonotype showed up many times. The CDR3 nucleotides read TGCAGTGCTAGCGACAGGGTGAGGGAGCAGTACTTC. This sequence encodes CSASDRVREQYF. The chain links TRBV20-1 to TRBJ2-7, with TRBD1 matching over 7 bases. Losses at the gene ends were 3 bases for V and 7 bases for J; bases not matched to a gene: 6. The CDR3 is 12 residues long. The germline CDR1 and CDR2 sequences are DFQATT and SNEGSKA (reference sequence).

This rearrangement joins TRBV20-1 to TRBJ1-2; TRBD1 matches at 8 bases. CDR1 DFQATT and CDR2 SNEGSKA come from the germline V gene (reference sequence). The CDR3 covers 14 residues. With 6 bases clipped from V and 8 bases from J, the junction kept 14 bases outside the gene matches. CDR3 amino acids: CSAMHRQGSEGYTF. The CDR3 DNA sequence: TGCAGTGCGATGCATCGACAGGGGTCGGAAGGCTACACCTTC.

This clonotype was recorded once. This chain links TRBV20-1 with TRBJ2-4; 10 bases align to TRBD2. Germline CDR1 and CDR2: DFQATT and SNEGSKA (reference sequence). The ends lost 5 bases at V and 8 bases at J; junction bases unmatched: 12. The CDR3 spans 15 residues. CDR3 nucleotides: TGCAGTGCTCCCCCCCCTAGCGGGAGTTTTTACATTCAGTACTTC. It is translated as CSAPPPSGSFYIQYF.

This clonotype was observed at least ten times. J is TRBJ2-3 and V is TRBV7-6; D may be TRBD2 (6 bases). This CDR3 is 17 amino acids long. Germline assignment: CDR1 SGHVS and CDR2 FNYEAQ. V shed 0 bases and J shed 0 bases, with 13 bases lying between them. DNA for the CDR3: TGTGCCAGCAGCTTAGCCACGACGCGGGGCAGCACAGATACGCAGTATTTT. Its translation is CASSLATTRGSTDTQYF.